These 18 T cell receptor beta chains came from one sample sequenced in a study of CD8 T cells in ankylosing spondylitis. TCRdb used MiXCR to reprocess the 5' RACE reads, holding one entry per CDR3 protein. Of under 400,000 distinct CDR3 sequences listed, under 14% are singletons. Sequenced sample: blood, either unsorted or a sorted T cell fraction (not recorded which). The receptors here all came from a female donor with ankylosing spondylitis or in good health (not recorded which).

This clonotype appeared a few times. J is TRBJ2-1 and V is TRBV14, with 14 bases identical to TRBD2. The CDR3 loop spans 16 amino acids. Germline trimming cut 4 bases from V and 9 bases from J; bases unmatched to any gene: 8. The germline V gene encodes CDR1 SGHDN and CDR2 FVKESK. CDR3 amino acids: CASSPLGLAGEGEQFF. CDR3 DNA sequence: TGTGCCAGCAGCCCTCTGGGACTAGCGGGAGAGGGTGAGCAGTTCTTC.

This sequence joins TRBV5-5 and TRBJ2-7; TRBD1 matches at 11 bases. Germline V CDR1 and CDR2: SGHKS, YYEKEE (reference sequence). The V gene end was trimmed by 4 bases and the J gene end by 5 bases; junction bases not matched to a gene: 11. The CDR3 has 16 amino acids. The CDR3 reads CASSPGLDRGLNEQYF. The CDR3 bases are TGTGCCAGCAGCCCGGGTCTGGACAGGGGGCTCAACGAGCAGTACTTC.

This clonotype was counted between two and nine times. This rearrangement joins TRBV20-1 to TRBJ2-1, with D possibly TRBD2 on 5 matching bases. Germline assignment: CDR1 DFQATT and CDR2 SNEGSKA (reference sequence). V lost 1 base and J lost 3, with 13 bases in between. The CDR3 has 15 residues. CDR3 region: CSARATFSVYNEQFF. The CDR3 DNA is TGCAGTGCTAGAGCCACATTTAGCGTCTACAATGAGCAGTTCTTC.

This clonotype was detected many times. The chain joins TRBV4-1 to TRBJ2-3; TRBD2 might be the D (5 bases). There are 14 residues in the CDR3. Between the trimmed V and J ends, which lost 3 bases and 0 bases, there was a span of 7 bases. In germline, CDR1 is MGHRA, CDR2 YSYEKL. The CDR3 DNA follows: TGCGCCAGCAGCCAGGAGGTTAGCACAGATACGCAGTATTTT. This codes for CASSQEVSTDTQYF.

Many counts were recorded for this clonotype. The chain employs TRBV6-1 and TRBJ2-3; D unclear. The CDR3 consists of 13 residues. The germline gives CDR1 MNHNS, CDR2 SASEGT. V was cut by 6 bases and J by 1 base, with 8 bases left in between. The CDR3 reads CASSSSGTDTQYF. CDR3 in DNA: TGTGCCAGCAGCAGCAGCGGCACAGATACGCAGTATTTT.

The V and J genes are TRBV20-1 and TRBJ2-2; 9 bases agree with TRBD1. The CDR3 sequence is 13 residues long. From germline, CDR1 is DFQATT and CDR2 SNEGSKA (reference sequence). The junction had 4 bases not matched to a gene; V was cut back by 6 bases and J by 5 bases. CDR3 nucleotide sequence: TGCAGTGCCGGGACAGGGCAAACCGGGGAGCTGTTTTTT. Encoded protein: CSAGTGQTGELFF.

This clonotype was counted only a few times. V usage is TRBV20-1 and J usage is TRBJ2-7; 10 bases are shared with TRBD1. In germline, CDR1 is DFQATT, CDR2 SNEGSKA (reference sequence). This CDR3 comprises 14 residues. With V trimmed by 5 bases and J by 0 bases, 4 bases remained unmatched. Here the CDR3 reads CSARTGGISYEQYF. The CDR3 region has the DNA TGCAGTGCTCGGACAGGGGGGATCTCCTACGAGCAGTACTTC.

The rearrangement links TRBV5-1 to TRBJ2-2, with D unclear. Germline V lookup: CDR1 SGHRS, CDR2 YFSETQ. V lost 1 base, J lost 6 bases, and 10 bases lay in between. The CDR3 is 14 amino acids. In DNA form, the CDR3 reads TGCGCCAGCAGCTTGAGTCTCTTGGCCGGGGAGCTGTTTTTT. It specifies CASSLSLLAGELFF.

The table lists this clonotype with many counts. The gene calls are TRBV6-2 or TRBV6-3 and TRBJ2-3, with D unresolved. V was trimmed by 2 bases and J by 5 bases, leaving 8 bases between them. The CDR3 sequence is 13 residues long. CDR1 MNHEY and CDR2 SVGEGT come from the germline V gene. CDR3 coding DNA: TGTGCCAGCAGTTACGTGCCAGAAGATACGCAGTATTTT. It is translated as CASSYVPEDTQYF.

At least ten counts were recorded for this clonotype. The chain combines TRBV20-1 with TRBJ1-1, with 8 bases fitting TRBD1. The CDR3 runs 14 residues. Germline trimming cut 4 bases from V and 1 base from J; bases unmatched to any gene: 5. Germline CDR1 and CDR2: DFQATT and SNEGSKA (reference sequence). CDR3 loop: CSATLGTGNTEAFF. The CDR3 DNA sequence: TGCAGTGCTACCCTTGGGACAGGGAACACTGAAGCTTTCTTT.

This clonotype was recorded at least ten times. The chain combines TRBV12-5 with TRBJ1-2; 7 nucleotides line up with TRBD1. The germline V gene has CDR1 LGHNT and CDR2 FRNRAP. The CDR3 runs 12 residues. V was pared by 1 base and J by 8 bases, with 1 base of the junction left unmatched. CDR3 in DNA: TGTGCTAGTGGTTTGGCAGGGGGAGGCTACACCTTC. As protein: CASGLAGGGYTF.

This rearrangement joins TRBV28 to TRBJ2-1; maybe TRBD2 (6 bases). This CDR3 contains 14 residues. The ends were cut back, 3 bases at V and 3 bases at J, with 9 bases in the middle. CDR1 is MDHEN and CDR2 is SYDVKM in the germline V gene. The DNA for the CDR3 is TGTGCCAGCAGTTTCGGGGGAAACTACAATGAGCAGTTCTTC. It specifies CASSFGGNYNEQFF.

For this clonotype: The germline gene is not matched at one end of the junction; a read error may be the cause. This sequence joins TRBV7-3 and TRBJ2-1; D remains ambiguous. The germline gives CDR1 SGHTA, CDR2 FQGTGA. The CDR3 sequence is 16 residues long. The chain's CDR3 is CACSLMPAISYNEQFF. The CDR3 DNA reads TGTGCCTGCAGCTTAATGCCAGCCATCTCCTACAATGAGCAGTTCTTC.

The rearrangement uses TRBV5-1 and TRBJ2-7, with a possible D match to TRBD1 (6 bases). V lost 3 bases and J 0 bases, leaving 19 bases between the germline ends. Per germline, CDR1 SGHRS and CDR2 YFSETQ. The CDR3 sequence is 17 residues long. The CDR3 protein is CASSYTPTGFNSYEQYF. The CDR3 DNA follows: TGCGCCAGCAGCTATACCCCAACAGGGTTTAACTCCTACGAGCAGTACTTC.

This chain joins TRBV20-1 and TRBJ2-3; D is uncertain. In germline, CDR1 is DFQATT, CDR2 SNEGSKA (reference sequence). V was cut by 7 bases and J by 4 bases, with 15 bases left in between. The CDR3 is 13 amino acids. CDR3 DNA: TGCAGTGTGCCGTCGGTTCGGGCAGATACGCAGTATTTT. Translation gives CSVPSVRADTQYF.

Many counts were recorded for this clonotype. The chain's CDR3 is CASARYRGSPDTQYF. The CDR3 coding sequence is TGTGCCAGCGCCCGTTACCGGGGGTCTCCAGATACGCAGTATTTT. The chain combines TRBV12-3 or TRBV12-4 with TRBJ2-3, with a tentative D call TRBD2 (6 bases). Trimming took 8 bases from V and 4 from J, leaving 19 bases between them. The CDR3 consists of 15 residues.

This clonotype was recorded many times. The V gene is TRBV5-6, the J gene TRBJ2-7; 7 nucleotides align to TRBD1. J lost 2 bases, V lost 2 bases, and 1 base had no gene match. Per germline, CDR1 SGHDT and CDR2 YYEEEE. The CDR3 consists of 13 residues. Here the CDR3 DNA reads TGTGCCAGCAGCTTCCAGGGGGCCTACGAGCAGTACTTC. Its translation: CASSFQGAYEQYF.

This clonotype was counted at least ten times. This rearrangement joins TRBV20-1 to TRBJ2-3, with 7 nucleotides matching TRBD2. The J segment lost 0 bases and the V segment lost 3 bases, leaving 9 bases of the junction unmatched. Germline V gene sequence: CDR1 DFQATT, CDR2 SNEGSKA (reference sequence). The CDR3 totals 16 residues. In nucleotides, the CDR3 is TGCAGTGCTAGTTTCCGGACTAGAACTAGCACAGATACGCAGTATTTT. It is translated as CSASFRTRTSTDTQYF.